These 27 T cell receptor beta chains came from one sample sequenced in a study of blood T cells in healthy people across ages. A sample-barcoded 5' primer and a J-beta primer mix were used in a second PCR of about 7 to 11 cycles. TCRdb used MiXCR to reprocess the 5' RACE reads, holding one entry per CDR3 protein. The sample shows 1 million to 1.2 million distinct CDR3 sequences, around two fifths of them seen only once. The specimen sequenced was blood. All receptors derive from a young man in good health.

The V gene is TRBV2, the J gene TRBJ1-2; D remains unclear. V was pared by 7 bases and J by 5 bases, with 14 bases between. The CDR3 totals 13 residues. Germline V gene lookup returns CDR1 SNHLY and CDR2 FYNNEI. The DNA of the CDR3 is TGTGCCAGCACCGGACTGGCCGGTTATGGCTACACCTTC. It encodes CASTGLAGYGYTF.

The chain combines TRBV6-5 with TRBJ1-6; perhaps TRBD1 as D (5 bases). V was shortened by 6 bases and J by 4 bases, with 13 bases between the two germline ends. This CDR3 comprises 15 residues. Germline CDR1 and CDR2: MNHEY and SVGAGI. In nucleotides, the CDR3 is TGTGCCAGCAGCCCCCAAGGGGAGTATAATTCACCCCTCCACTTT. Translation gives CASSPQGEYNSPLHF.

This clonotype was counted only a few times. The rearrangement uses TRBV28 and TRBJ2-5, with no clear D. V lost 3 bases to trimming and J lost 4 bases, with 12 bases between them. CDR1 and CDR2 from the germline V gene are MDHEN and SYDVKM. CDR3 size: 14 residues. CDR3 region: CASSFVTSGETQYF. Written as DNA, the CDR3 is TGTGCCAGCAGTTTCGTAACGTCGGGAGAGACCCAGTACTTC.

This clonotype was detected only a few times. V usage is TRBV4-3 and J usage is TRBJ2-3, with D perhaps TRBD1 (6 bases). With 5 bases removed from V and 1 base from J, the gap between germline ends came to 16 bases. This CDR3 region has 16 residues. The germline gives CDR1 LGHNA, CDR2 YSLEER. In DNA, the CDR3 is TGCGCCAGCAGCATACGTGGGGGCCAGGGCACAGATACGCAGTATTTT. This gives the protein CASSIRGGQGTDTQYF.

The rearrangement uses TRBV5-1 and TRBJ1-1; D might be TRBD1 (5 bases). This CDR3 comprises 15 residues. Germline V gene lookup returns CDR1 SGHRS and CDR2 YFSETQ. V gave up 3 bases and J gave up 5 bases, with 17 bases separating them. The CDR3 DNA reads as TGCGCCAGCAGCTCGAAGGTGGGGGTAGGTACTGAAGCTTTCTTT. Its translation: CASSSKVGVGTEAFF.

The chain recombines TRBV12-3 or TRBV12-4 with TRBJ1-2; TRBD1 is a possible D gene (5 bases). V lost 4 bases, J lost 4 bases, and 16 bases lay in between. This CDR3 is 15 amino acids long. Written as DNA, the CDR3 is TGTGCCAGCAGTTGGTCCGCAGGGACTATCTATGGCTACACCTTC. This translates into CASSWSAGTIYGYTF.

V usage is TRBV9 and J usage is TRBJ1-1; the match to TRBD1 covers 8 bases. V was clipped by 4 bases and J by 2 bases; unmatched bases: 10. Per germline, CDR1 SGDLS and CDR2 YYNGEE. CDR3 length: 16 residues. This CDR3 reads CASSPRPGGLNTEAFF. The CDR3 nucleotides read TGTGCCAGCAGCCCCCGCCCAGGGGGCCTTAACACTGAAGCTTTCTTT.

The chain links TRBV10-3 to TRBJ2-2; 9 positions match TRBD2. The CDR3 runs 16 residues. The V gene end was trimmed by 6 bases and the J gene end by 3 bases; junction bases not matched to a gene: 8. CDR1 is ENHRY, CDR2 SYGVKD, per germline. The chain's CDR3 is CAIRGHIAGDTGELFF. The CDR3 nucleotides are TGTGCCATCAGGGGACACATAGCGGGGGACACCGGGGAGCTGTTTTTT.

With regard to this clonotype: One end of the junction does not line up with germline, which may come from a read error. The chain uses TRBV5-6 and TRBJ1-2; no clear D gene. CDR1 and CDR2 (germline): SGHDT, YYEEEE. This CDR3 has 12 amino acids. The CDR3 loop reads CASSLSGYGYIF. In DNA, the CDR3 is TGTGCCAGCAGCTTGTCAGGATATGGCTACATCTTC.

The rearrangement links TRBV6-2 or TRBV6-3 to TRBJ1-1; tentative D call: TRBD1 (5 bases). The germline V and J ends were trimmed by 5 bases and 0 bases, with 22 bases remaining between them. The V gene's germline CDR1 is MNHEY and CDR2 SVGEGT. The CDR3 runs to 18 residues. The CDR3: CASSPGPPGTTMNTEAFF. Here the CDR3 DNA reads TGTGCCAGCAGTCCGGGACCCCCAGGCACCACAATGAACACTGAAGCTTTCTTT.

This clonotype was seen a few times. The chain joins TRBV20-1 to TRBJ2-7; D may be TRBD1 (6 bases). The CDR3 spans 13 residues. The germline gives CDR1 DFQATT, CDR2 SNEGSKA (reference sequence). Trimming left V 3 bases short and J 3 bases short, with 12 bases between. The DNA of the CDR3 is TGCAGTGCTAGTGGACAGTCCCTCTACGAGCAGTACTTC. Encoded protein: CSASGQSLYEQYF.

The chain couples TRBV27 to TRBJ1-2; 7 nucleotides line up with TRBD1. From germline, CDR1 is MNHEY and CDR2 SMNVEV (reference sequence). The CDR3 contains 15 residues. V was pared by 4 bases and J by 5 bases, with 10 bases of the junction left unmatched. CDR3 protein: CASSYRGSLPYGYTF. As DNA, the CDR3 is TGTGCCAGCAGTTACAGGGGTTCGCTTCCTTATGGCTACACCTTC.

This clonotype has just a few counts. J is TRBJ2-3 and V is TRBV7-2, with 9 bases that match TRBD2. J gave up 6 bases and V 2 bases, and 12 bases lay outside the gene matches. Germline assignment: CDR1 SGHTA and CDR2 FQGNSA. This CDR3 is built from 17 residues. The CDR3 sequence is CASSLRASGNKVDTQYF. CDR3 DNA sequence: TGTGCCAGCAGCTTACGGGCTAGCGGGAACAAGGTGGATACGCAGTATTTT.

This clonotype was seen a handful of times. The CDR3 protein is CASSSQRGGAEQFF. CDR3 sequence (DNA): TGTGCCAGCAGTTCCCAGCGGGGGGGCGCTGAGCAGTTCTTC. The rearrangement uses TRBV6-2 or TRBV6-3 and TRBJ2-1, with 10 bases lining up with TRBD2. The ends lost 4 bases at V and 9 bases at J; junction bases unmatched: 6. The CDR3 is 14 residues long. Germline V gene lookup returns CDR1 MNHEY and CDR2 SVGEGT.

About this clonotype itself: One junction end disagrees with the germline gene, perhaps due to a read error. This sequence joins TRBV10-3 and TRBJ1-2, with unresolved D. CDR1 ENHRY and CDR2 SYGVKD come from the germline V gene. The CDR3 totals 15 residues. The CDR3, as DNA: TGTGCCATCAGGCCTGAGAAAACCACGGGATATGGCGACACCTTC. Translated: CAIRPEKTTGYGDTF.

This clonotype was found a few times. The CDR3 protein is CASSYPILEGTDTQYF. The CDR3 bases are TGCGCCAGCAGCTACCCAATACTAGAGGGCACAGATACGCAGTATTTT. The chain recombines TRBV5-1 with TRBJ2-3; TRBD2 might be the D (5 bases). The CDR3 contains 16 residues. Trimming left V 3 bases short and J 1 base short, with 15 bases between. Germline V lookup: CDR1 SGHRS, CDR2 YFSETQ.

For this clonotype: At one end the junction does not follow the germline gene, possibly because of a read error. CDR3 loop: CASSTRTDRGEDTGAFF. Here the CDR3 DNA reads TGTGCCAGCAGTACCAGAACCGACAGGGGGGAAGACACTGGAGCTTTCTTT. The chain recombines TRBV6-2 or TRBV6-3 with TRBJ1-1; 9 bases agree with TRBD1. The CDR3 covers 17 residues. From germline, CDR1 is MNHEY and CDR2 SVGEGT.

V usage is TRBV28 and J usage is TRBJ2-3, with 11 bases matching TRBD2. Losses at the gene ends were 4 bases for V and 0 bases for J; bases not matched to a gene: 12. Per germline, CDR1 MDHEN and CDR2 SYDVKM. The CDR3 is made up of 19 amino acids. The chain's CDR3 is CASSSYGLAGGISTDTQYF. Written as DNA, the CDR3 is TGTGCCAGCAGTTCATACGGGCTAGCGGGAGGTATTAGCACAGATACGCAGTATTTT.

The gene calls are TRBV6-5 and TRBJ2-3, with D perhaps matching TRBD2 (5 bases). CDR3 length: 13 amino acids. The V and J ends lost 5 bases and 6 bases respectively, with 12 bases between them. Per the germline V gene, CDR1 is MNHEY and CDR2 is SVGAGI. CDR3 nucleotide sequence: TGTGCCAGCAGTGCCTTGCGGGTGGATACGCAGTATTTT. This translates into CASSALRVDTQYF.

The chain is built from TRBV3-1 and TRBJ2-1; 8 bases align to TRBD2. CDR1 LGHDT and CDR2 YNNKEL come from the germline V gene (reference sequence). Trimming at V came to 8 bases and at J to 2 bases, leaving 11 bases not matched to a gene. The CDR3 is 16 residues long. The CDR3 is CASALNSGAPYNEQFF. The DNA for the CDR3 is TGTGCCAGCGCCCTAAATAGCGGGGCACCCTACAATGAGCAGTTCTTC.

J is TRBJ1-3 and V is TRBV9; D perhaps matches TRBD1 (5 bases). The CDR3 extends over 15 amino acids. CDR1 and CDR2 (germline): SGDLS, YYNGEE. V dropped 0 bases and J dropped 1 base, with 8 bases sitting between them. CDR3 protein: CASSVGPGSGNTIYF. DNA for the CDR3: TGTGCCAGCAGCGTAGGTCCAGGGTCTGGAAACACCATATATTTT.

The J gene is TRBJ2-1, the V gene TRBV6-5, with 8 bases matching TRBD2. V was clipped by 8 bases and J by 5 bases; unmatched bases: 8. CDR3 length: 14 amino acids. The germline V gene has CDR1 MNHEY and CDR2 SVGAGI. CDR3 loop: CASCETSGHNEQFF. Written as DNA, the CDR3 is TGTGCCAGCTGCGAAACTAGCGGACACAATGAGCAGTTCTTC.

This clonotype was seen a handful of times. This rearrangement joins TRBV27 to TRBJ1-2; 11 bases are shared with TRBD1. Unmatched junction bases numbered 17, after V lost 8 bases and J lost 3 bases. The CDR3 covers 18 residues. Per germline, CDR1 MNHEY and CDR2 SMNVEV (reference sequence). CDR3 region: CASGKTGTGGSIYYGYTF. The CDR3 coding sequence is TGTGCCAGCGGAAAAACCGGGACAGGGGGATCTATCTACTATGGCTACACCTTC.

This clonotype has just a few counts. The CDR3 loop reads CASSLGSSGANEQFF. CDR3 sequence (DNA): TGTGCCAGCAGTTTAGGGTCTAGCGGCGCCAATGAGCAGTTCTTC. This chain joins TRBV27 and TRBJ2-1; TRBD2 aligns across 7 bases. Per germline, CDR1 MNHEY and CDR2 SMNVEV (reference sequence). J was trimmed by 6 bases and V by 2 bases; bases with no gene match: 7. The CDR3 is 15 amino acids.

This clonotype has ten or more counts. This sequence joins TRBV6-5 and TRBJ2-5; D is undetermined. V lost 0 bases and J lost 2, with 10 bases in between. The CDR3 contains 15 residues. Germline CDR1 reads MNHEY; CDR2 reads SVGAGI. CDR3: CASSYSITGQETQYF. For the CDR3, the DNA is TGTGCCAGCAGTTACTCGATTACGGGTCAAGAGACCCAGTACTTC.

The chain couples TRBV7-2 to TRBJ2-2, with D perhaps TRBD2 (6 bases). Germline CDR1 reads SGHTA; CDR2 reads FQGNSA. V was trimmed by 6 bases and J by 7 bases, leaving 9 bases between them. The CDR3 is 12 amino acids. The CDR3 coding sequence is TGTGCCAGCAGTCACGGGGGCGGGGAGCTGTTTTTT. It encodes CASSHGGGELFF.

The chain combines TRBV29-1 with TRBJ1-1; D is unclear. Looked up from germline, CDR1 is SQVTM and CDR2 is ANQGSEA. V was shortened by 8 bases and J by 4 bases, with 17 bases between the two germline ends. This CDR3 has 13 amino acids. The CDR3 sequence: CSCGRLGSTEAFF. As DNA, the CDR3 is TGCAGCTGTGGACGGCTGGGGTCCACTGAAGCTTTCTTT.